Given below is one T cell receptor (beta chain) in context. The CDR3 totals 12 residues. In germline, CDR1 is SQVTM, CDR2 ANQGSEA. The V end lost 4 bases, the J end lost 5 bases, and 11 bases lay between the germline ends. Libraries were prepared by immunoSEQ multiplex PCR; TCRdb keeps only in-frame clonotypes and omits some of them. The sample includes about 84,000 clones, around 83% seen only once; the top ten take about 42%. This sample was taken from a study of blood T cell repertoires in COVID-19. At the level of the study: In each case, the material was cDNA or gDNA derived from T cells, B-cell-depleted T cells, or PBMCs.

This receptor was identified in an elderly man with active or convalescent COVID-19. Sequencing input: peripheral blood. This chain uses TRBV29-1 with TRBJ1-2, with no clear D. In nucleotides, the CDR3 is TGCAGCGTTGTTCGGGATCGGTATGGCTACACCTTC. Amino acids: CSVVRDRYGYTF. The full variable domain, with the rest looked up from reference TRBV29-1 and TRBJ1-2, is SAVISQKPSRDICQRGTSLTIQCQVDSQVTMMFWYRQQPGQSLTLIATANQGSEATYESGFVIDKFPISRPNLTFSTLTVSNMSPEDSSIYLCSVVRDRYGYTFGSGTRLTVV.